The TCR beta chain described here comes from a study of blood T cell repertoires in COVID-19. V lost 5 bases, J lost 5 bases, and 8 bases stayed unmatched. This CDR3 is built from 15 residues. CDR1 is LGHNT and CDR2 is FRNRAP in the germline V gene. Produced via immunoSEQ multiplex PCR; TCRdb's table is partial and in-frame only. Of approximately 330,000 clones listed, over 75% are singletons. This clone was found a few times. The sequence was obtained from a woman in her forties or fifties with active or convalescent COVID-19. Sample: peripheral blood. The V and J genes are TRBV12-5 and TRBJ1-4; TRBD1 aligns across 7 bases. CDR3 region: CASGPPGQKNEKLFF. CDR3 DNA: TGTGCTAGTGGTCCCCCGGGACAGAAGAATGAAAAACTGTTTTTT.